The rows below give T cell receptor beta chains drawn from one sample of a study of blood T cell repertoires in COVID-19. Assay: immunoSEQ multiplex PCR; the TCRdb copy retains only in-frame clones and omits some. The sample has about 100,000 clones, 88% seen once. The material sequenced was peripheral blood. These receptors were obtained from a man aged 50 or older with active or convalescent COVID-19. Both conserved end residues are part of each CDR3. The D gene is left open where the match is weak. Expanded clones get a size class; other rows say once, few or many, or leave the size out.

DNA: TGTGCCAGCAGCCAAGAAGGGACTAGCGGCAGCTCCTACAATGAGCAGTTCTTC
CDR3: CASSQEGTSGSSYNEQFF
size: -
V: TRBV4-2
J: TRBJ2-1
D: TRBD2

DNA: TGTGCCAGTAGTACGCGCGAGAACACTGAAGCTTTCTTT
CDR3: CASSTRENTEAFF
size: -
V: TRBV19
J: TRBJ1-1
D: -

DNA: TGTGCCAGTAGCCCGGGACAGAGCTATGGCTACACCTTC
CDR3: CASSPGQSYGYTF
size: once
V: TRBV19
J: TRBJ1-2
D: TRBD1

DNA: TGTGCCAGCAGCCAAGATCAGGGGCTGGCCTACAATGAGCAGTTCTTC
CDR3: CASSQDQGLAYNEQFF
size: -
V: TRBV4-2
J: TRBJ2-1
D: -

DNA: TGCGCCAGCAGTGAGTCGCCTTGGACAGAGCAGTACTTC
CDR3: CASSESPWTEQYF
size: -
V: TRBV10-2
J: TRBJ2-7
D: -

DNA: TGTGCCAGCAGCTCCGACAGGGAGGCCAAAAACATTCAGTACTTC
CDR3: CASSSDREAKNIQYF
size: -
V: TRBV11-3
J: TRBJ2-4
D: TRBD1

DNA: TGTGCCAGTAGTGCGGGGCGATACGAGCAGTACTTC
CDR3: CASSAGRYEQYF
size: -
V: TRBV19
J: TRBJ2-7
D: -

DNA: TGTGCCAGCAGTTACAGCGACGGTTCCTACGAGCAGTACTTC
CDR3: CASSYSDGSYEQYF
size: -
V: TRBV6-6
J: TRBJ2-7
D: -

DNA: TGTGCCAGCAGCTTAGTCGTGCAGCGGAGGAACACCGGGGAGCTGTTTTTT
CDR3: CASSLVVQRRNTGELFF
size: -
V: TRBV13
J: TRBJ2-2
D: -

DNA: TGTGCCAGCAGTGATAAGCGGGGTGGCGCAGATACGCAGTATTTT
CDR3: CASSDKRGGADTQYF
size: -
V: TRBV6-1
J: TRBJ2-3
D: TRBD2

DNA: TGCGCCAGCAGTTCTCTCACTGAGAAGACAGATACGCAGTATTTT
CDR3: CASSSLTEKTDTQYF
size: -
V: TRBV5-1
J: TRBJ2-3
D: -

DNA: TGTGCCAGCAGCGAGGGCACGAATTCACCCCTCCACTTT
CDR3: CASSEGTNSPLHF
size: -
V: TRBV27
J: TRBJ1-6
D: -

DNA: TGTGCCAGCGGTTGGGAGGACCGAGATACGCAGTATTTT
CDR3: CASGWEDRDTQYF
size: -
V: TRBV28
J: TRBJ2-3
D: -